This T cell receptor (beta chain) was documented in a study of blood T cells in healthy people across ages (dated by TCRdb to the mid-2010s). Broadly, across the study: In model experiments, template switching captured roughly one uniquely barcoded TCR beta cDNA molecule for every two T cells. To avoid experimental bias, donors of different ages were randomly spread across the sequencing lanes. The study measured age-related changes in TCR beta repertoire diversity using deep sequencing normalized with unique cDNA molecular identifiers. Four age groups were formed from the donors: young (average approximately 16 years), middle-aged (around 40), aged (approximately 60) and long-lived (roughly 81). Two additional independent replicas of 1 million unique cDNA reads from the same blood draw were analyzed for two donors (one aged 18 to 30 and one aged 80 or older).

Cut back by 3 bases and 2 bases, the V and J ends lie 16 bases apart. CDR1 and CDR2 are read off the germline V gene as KGHSH and LQKENI. The CDR3 sequence holds 16 residues, the cysteine and phenylalanine included. Only the CDR3 part of the read is kept: 48 bases, read in frame from the first base. Systemically healthy Caucasian individuals from Russia, some 36 in total and aged roughly 6 to 95 years, were included as donors. Ten milliliters of peripheral blood were drawn from each donor into EDTA-treated Vacutainer tubes. PBMCs were isolated by Ficoll-Paque density-gradient centrifugation, with at least 7 million obtained per sample. Total RNA, at least 6 micrograms per sample, was extracted from PBMCs with Trizol reagent. Naive CD45RAhigh/CD27high T cell percentages were measured by flow cytometry on a PBMC aliquot from every donor. As regards this clonotype: Its antigen has not been determined. No per-base quality is available; no much larger clone lies one base away.

Paper-wide results and their limitations: As age increased, observed TCR beta diversity per million T cells dropped in a roughly linear way, and a significant reduction was already evident by age approximately 40. Because the CMV infection status of the donors was unknown, age-related changes in expanded clonotypes may potentially have been confounded. There was a strong correlation between observed TCR beta diversity and the percentage of naive T cells measured by flow cytometry. Estimates of total diversity based on one million sequenced T cells were regarded as lower bounds and as underestimates. Compared with the aged group, the long-lived group had more naive CD4+ T cells, fewer expanded clones and increased TCR diversity, suggesting age selection. Bulk unsorted PBMC profiling prevented conclusive comparison of naive and antigen-experienced compartments.

The receptor library was made with 5' RACE. Sequencing relied on an Illumina HiSeq 2500. A second PCR of about 7 to 12 cycles was run with a J-beta primer mix and a sample-barcoded 5' primer. A unique molecular identifier was introduced onto each TCR beta cDNA molecule by a template-switch 5' adaptor carrying 12 random nucleotides. At least 2.5 million CDR3-containing paired-end reads were obtained from each sample. The Mint cDNA synthesis kit, primed by a TRBC-specific oligonucleotide, was used to synthesize first-strand cDNA from all RNA. Following uracil-DNA glycosylase treatment, a first 18-cycle PCR with universal primers M1SS and BC2_uni_R was performed on all cDNA. The original methods were these. Normalization of each sample was performed by random selection of 1 million high-quality reads, each carrying a distinct molecular identifier. Instead of being binned into consensus sequences, reads with shared molecular identifiers were discarded. CDR3 identification, clonotype clustering and error correction used MiTCR with a Q25 quality threshold and the strictest error-elimination algorithm. A nonparametric unseen species model with Euler transformation was used to estimate a lower bound on total TCR beta diversity. The public reads were reprocessed in TCRdb via fastp at Q25 and MiXCR, keeping in-frame beta chains. Each entry is one CDR3 protein sequence, shown with its most common DNA and genes. TCRdb, rather than the study authors, made the V and J calls. The sample yields some 1.4 million distinct CDR3 sequences; roughly 45% were counted once. 7% to 9.5% of the sample rests with the top ten.

Sequenced sample: blood. This receptor was identified in a woman aged 18-35 years in good health. The sequence joins TRBV18 to TRBJ1-1; a tentative D call is TRBD1 (5 bases match). The CDR3 reads as follows: CASSPTTGGINTEAFF. The nucleotide sequence reads as follows: TGTGCCAGCTCACCGACAACGGGGGGGATCAACACTGAAGCTTTCTTT.